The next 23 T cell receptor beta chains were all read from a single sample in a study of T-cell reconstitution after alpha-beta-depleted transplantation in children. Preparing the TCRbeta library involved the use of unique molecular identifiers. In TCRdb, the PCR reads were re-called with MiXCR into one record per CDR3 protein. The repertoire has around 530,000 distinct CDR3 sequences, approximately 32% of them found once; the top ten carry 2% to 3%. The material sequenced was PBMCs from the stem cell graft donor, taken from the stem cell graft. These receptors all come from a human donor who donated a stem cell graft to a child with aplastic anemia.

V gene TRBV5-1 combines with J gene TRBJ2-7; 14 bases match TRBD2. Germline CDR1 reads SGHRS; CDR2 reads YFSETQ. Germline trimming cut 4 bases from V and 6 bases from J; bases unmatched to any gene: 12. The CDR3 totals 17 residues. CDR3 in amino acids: CASSAGTSGSSAGEQYV. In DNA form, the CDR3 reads TGCGCCAGCAGCGCCGGGACTAGCGGGAGCAGTGCGGGCGAGCAGTACGTC.

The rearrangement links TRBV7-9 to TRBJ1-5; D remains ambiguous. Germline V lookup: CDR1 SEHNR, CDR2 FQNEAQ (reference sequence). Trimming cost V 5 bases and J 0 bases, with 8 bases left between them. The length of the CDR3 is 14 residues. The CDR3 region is CASSLTHSNQPQHF. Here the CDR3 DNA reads TGTGCCAGCAGCCTAACACATAGCAATCAGCCCCAGCATTTT.

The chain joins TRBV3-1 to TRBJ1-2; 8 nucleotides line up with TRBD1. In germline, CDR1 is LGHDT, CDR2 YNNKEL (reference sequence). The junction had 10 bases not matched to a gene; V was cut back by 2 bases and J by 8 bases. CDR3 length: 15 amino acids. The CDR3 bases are TGTGCCAGCAGCCAATCCGGACAGGGCCGCATCGGCTACACCTTC. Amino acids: CASSQSGQGRIGYTF. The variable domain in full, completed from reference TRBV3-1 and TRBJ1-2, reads DTAVSQTPKYLVTQMGNDKSIKCEQNLGHDTMYWYKQDSKKFLKIMFSYNNKELIINETVPNRFSPKSPDKAHLNLHINSLELGDSAVYFCASSQSGQGRIGYTFGSGTRLTVV.

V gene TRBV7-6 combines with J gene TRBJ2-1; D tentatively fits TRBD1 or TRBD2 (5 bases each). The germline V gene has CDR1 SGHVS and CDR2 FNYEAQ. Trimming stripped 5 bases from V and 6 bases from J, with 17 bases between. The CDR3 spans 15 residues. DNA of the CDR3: TGTGCCAGCAGCCACCAGGGAGTTGATCGCAATGAGCAGTTCTTC. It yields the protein CASSHQGVDRNEQFF.

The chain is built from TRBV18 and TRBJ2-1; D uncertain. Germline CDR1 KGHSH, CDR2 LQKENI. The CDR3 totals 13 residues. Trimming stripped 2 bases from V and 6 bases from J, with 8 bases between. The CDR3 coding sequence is TGTGCCAGCTCACCATCCCTAGGCAATGAGCAGTTCTTC. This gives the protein CASSPSLGNEQFF.

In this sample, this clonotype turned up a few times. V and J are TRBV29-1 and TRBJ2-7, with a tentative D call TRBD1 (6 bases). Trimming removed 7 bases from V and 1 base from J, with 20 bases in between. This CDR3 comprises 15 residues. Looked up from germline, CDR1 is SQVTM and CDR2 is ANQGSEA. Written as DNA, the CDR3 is TGCAGCGCCGTCCCCTCCCGGGACAATTCCTACGAGCAGTACTTC. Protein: CSAVPSRDNSYEQYF.

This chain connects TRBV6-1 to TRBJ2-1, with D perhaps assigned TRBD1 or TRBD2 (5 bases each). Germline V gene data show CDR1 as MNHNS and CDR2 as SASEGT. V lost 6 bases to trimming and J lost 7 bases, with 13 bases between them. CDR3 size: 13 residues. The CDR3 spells CASSSGSENEQFF. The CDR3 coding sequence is TGTGCCAGCAGCTCAGGGAGTGAAAATGAGCAGTTCTTC.

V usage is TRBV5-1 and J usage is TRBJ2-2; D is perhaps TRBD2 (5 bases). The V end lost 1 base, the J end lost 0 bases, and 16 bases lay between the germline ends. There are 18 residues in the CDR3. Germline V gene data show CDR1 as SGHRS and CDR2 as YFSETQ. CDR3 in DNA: TGCGCCAGCAGCTTGCGTTCCGGGAAGGGCGCGAACACCGGGGAGCTGTTTTTT. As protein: CASSLRSGKGANTGELFF.

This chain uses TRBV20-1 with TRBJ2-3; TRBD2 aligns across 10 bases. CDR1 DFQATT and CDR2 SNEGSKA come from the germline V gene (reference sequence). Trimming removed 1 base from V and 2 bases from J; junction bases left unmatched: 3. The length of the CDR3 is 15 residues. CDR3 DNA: TGCAGTGCTAGAGTACTAGCGGGGTACACAGATACGCAGTATTTT. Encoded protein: CSARVLAGYTDTQYF.

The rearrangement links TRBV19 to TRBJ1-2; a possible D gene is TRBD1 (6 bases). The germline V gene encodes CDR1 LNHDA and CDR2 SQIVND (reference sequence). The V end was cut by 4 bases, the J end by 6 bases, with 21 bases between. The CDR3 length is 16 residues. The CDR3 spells CASSTRGTSTRDGYTF. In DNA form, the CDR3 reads TGTGCCAGTAGTACTAGGGGGACATCTACTAGGGATGGCTACACCTTC.

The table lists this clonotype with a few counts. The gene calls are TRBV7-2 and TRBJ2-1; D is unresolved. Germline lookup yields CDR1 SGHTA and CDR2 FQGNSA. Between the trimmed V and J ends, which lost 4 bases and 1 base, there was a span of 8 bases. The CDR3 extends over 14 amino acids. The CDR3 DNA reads TGTGCCAGCAGCTATCCAGGATCCTACAATGAGCAGTTCTTC. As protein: CASSYPGSYNEQFF.

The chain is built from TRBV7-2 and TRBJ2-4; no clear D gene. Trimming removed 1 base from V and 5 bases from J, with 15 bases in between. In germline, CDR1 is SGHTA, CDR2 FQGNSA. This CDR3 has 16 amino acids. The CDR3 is CASSLGVGKSQNIQYF. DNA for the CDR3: TGTGCCAGCAGCTTAGGGGTAGGGAAGTCCCAAAACATTCAGTACTTC.

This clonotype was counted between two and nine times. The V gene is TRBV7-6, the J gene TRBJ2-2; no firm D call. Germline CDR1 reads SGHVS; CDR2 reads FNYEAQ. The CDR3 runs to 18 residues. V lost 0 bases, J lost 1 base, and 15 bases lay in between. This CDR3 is CASSLAARGRRNTGELFF. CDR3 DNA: TGTGCCAGCAGCTTAGCAGCCCGAGGCAGAAGGAACACCGGGGAGCTGTTTTTT.

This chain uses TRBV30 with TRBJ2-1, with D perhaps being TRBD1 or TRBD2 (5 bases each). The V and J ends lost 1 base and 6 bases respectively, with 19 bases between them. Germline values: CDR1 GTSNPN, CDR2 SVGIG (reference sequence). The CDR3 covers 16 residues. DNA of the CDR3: TGTGCCTGGAGTGCCCCCGGGACCCCCGGCTCCAATGAGCAGTTCTTC. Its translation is CAWSAPGTPGSNEQFF. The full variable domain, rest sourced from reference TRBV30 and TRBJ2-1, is SQTIHQWPATLVQPVGSPLSLECTVEGTSNPNLYWYRQAAGRGLQLLFYSVGIGQISSEVPQNLSASRPQDRQFILSSKKLLLSDSGFYLCAWSAPGTPGSNEQFFGPGTRLTVL.

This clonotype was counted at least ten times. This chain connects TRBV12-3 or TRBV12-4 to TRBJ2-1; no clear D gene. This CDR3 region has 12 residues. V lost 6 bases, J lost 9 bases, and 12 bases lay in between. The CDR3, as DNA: TGTGCCAGCAGCTCCCCCGGCCCTGAGCAGTTCTTC. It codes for CASSSPGPEQFF.

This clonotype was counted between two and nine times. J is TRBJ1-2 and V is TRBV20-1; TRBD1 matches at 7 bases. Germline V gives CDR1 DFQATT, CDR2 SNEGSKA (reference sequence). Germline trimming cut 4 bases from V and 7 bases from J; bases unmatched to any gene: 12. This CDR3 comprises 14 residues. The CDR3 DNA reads TGCAGTGCTACTTATCCGGACAGGACCGGTGGCTACACCTTC. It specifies CSATYPDRTGGYTF.

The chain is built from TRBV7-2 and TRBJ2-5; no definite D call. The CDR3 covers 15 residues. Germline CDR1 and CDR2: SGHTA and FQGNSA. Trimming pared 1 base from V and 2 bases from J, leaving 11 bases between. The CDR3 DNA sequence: TGTGCCAGCAGCTTAGACGGGCAGGTACAAGAGACCCAGTACTTC. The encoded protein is CASSLDGQVQETQYF.

The CDR3 loop is CASSWDRRVGYTF. The CDR3 bases are TGCGCCAGCAGCTGGGACAGGAGGGTTGGCTACACCTTC. The chain couples TRBV5-1 to TRBJ1-2; 8 bases fit TRBD1. Germline-derived CDR1 and CDR2 are SGHRS and YFSETQ. With V trimmed by 3 bases and J by 7 bases, 5 bases remained unmatched. The CDR3 contains 13 residues.

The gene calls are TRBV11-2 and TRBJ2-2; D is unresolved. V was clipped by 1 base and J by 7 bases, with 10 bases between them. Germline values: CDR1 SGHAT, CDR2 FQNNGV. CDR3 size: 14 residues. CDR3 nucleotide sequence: TGTGCCAGCAGCTTAGGTTTTGGCGTCGGGGAGCTGTTTTTT. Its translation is CASSLGFGVGELFF.

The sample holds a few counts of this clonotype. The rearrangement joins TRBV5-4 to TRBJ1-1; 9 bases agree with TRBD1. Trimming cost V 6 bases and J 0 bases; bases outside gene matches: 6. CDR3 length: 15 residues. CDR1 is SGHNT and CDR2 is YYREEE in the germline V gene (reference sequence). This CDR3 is CASKLDRGVNTEAFF. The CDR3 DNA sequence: TGTGCCAGCAAGTTGGACAGGGGAGTGAACACTGAAGCTTTCTTT.

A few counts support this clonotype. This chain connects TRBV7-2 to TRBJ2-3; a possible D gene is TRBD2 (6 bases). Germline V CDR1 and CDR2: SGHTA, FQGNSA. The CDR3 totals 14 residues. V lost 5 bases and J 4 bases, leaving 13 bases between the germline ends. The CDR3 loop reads CASSAPWGADTQYF. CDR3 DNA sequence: TGTGCCAGCAGCGCACCCTGGGGGGCAGATACGCAGTATTTT. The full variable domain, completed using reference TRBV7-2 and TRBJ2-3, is GAGVSQSPSNKVTEKGKDVELRCDPISGHTALYWYRQSLGQGLEFLIYFQGNSAPDKSGLPSDRFSAERTGGSVSTLTIQRTQQEDSAVYLCASSAPWGADTQYFGPGTRLTVL.

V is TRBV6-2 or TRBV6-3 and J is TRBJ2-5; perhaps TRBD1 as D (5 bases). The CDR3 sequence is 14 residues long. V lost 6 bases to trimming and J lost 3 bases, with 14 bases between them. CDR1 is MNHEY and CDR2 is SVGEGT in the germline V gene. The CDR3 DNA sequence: TGTGCCAGCAGCTCCGCGCAGGGAAAAGAGACCCAGTACTTC. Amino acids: CASSSAQGKETQYF.

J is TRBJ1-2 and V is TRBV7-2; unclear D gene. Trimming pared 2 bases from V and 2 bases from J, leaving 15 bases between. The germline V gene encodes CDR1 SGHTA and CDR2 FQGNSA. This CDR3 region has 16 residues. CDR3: CASSLTAAAGNYGYTF. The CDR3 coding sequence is TGTGCCAGCAGCTTAACGGCGGCCGCGGGCAACTATGGCTACACCTTC.